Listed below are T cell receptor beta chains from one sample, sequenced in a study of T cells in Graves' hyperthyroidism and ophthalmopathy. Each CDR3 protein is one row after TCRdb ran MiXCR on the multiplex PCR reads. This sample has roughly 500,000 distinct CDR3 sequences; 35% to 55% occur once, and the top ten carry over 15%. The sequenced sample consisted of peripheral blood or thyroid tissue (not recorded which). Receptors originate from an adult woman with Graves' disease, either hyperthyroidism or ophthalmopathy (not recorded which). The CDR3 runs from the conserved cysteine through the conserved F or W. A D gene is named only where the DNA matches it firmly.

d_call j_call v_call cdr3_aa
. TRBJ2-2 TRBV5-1 CASSDQGANTGELFF
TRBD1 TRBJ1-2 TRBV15 CATSRGQGLNYGYTF
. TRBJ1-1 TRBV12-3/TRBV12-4 CASSGAGAFF
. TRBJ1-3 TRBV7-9 CASSLTGTIYF
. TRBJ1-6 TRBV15 CATSRRSSSYNSPLHF
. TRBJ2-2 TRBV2 CASRHRDSGNTGELFF
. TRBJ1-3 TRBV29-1 CSVQDSGNTIYF
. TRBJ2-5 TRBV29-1 CSVSVLGTQYF
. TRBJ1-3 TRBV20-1 CSARDRYYSGNTIYF
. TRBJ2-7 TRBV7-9 CASSWRSYEQYF
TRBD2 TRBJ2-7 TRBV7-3 CASSQLAGDEQYF
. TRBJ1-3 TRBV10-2 CAIARGLMDSGSTIYF
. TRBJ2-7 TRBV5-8 CASSLAGAGLNYEQYF
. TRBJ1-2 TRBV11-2 CASSLAPGLVMGNYGYTF
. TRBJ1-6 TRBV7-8 CASAGGTVSNSPLHF
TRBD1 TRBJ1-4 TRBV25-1 CASSEFRDSGEKLFF
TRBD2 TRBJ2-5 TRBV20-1 CSAPTSGETQYF
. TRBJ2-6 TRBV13 CASSQRDFGANVLTF
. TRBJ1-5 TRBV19 CASSRTDQPQHF
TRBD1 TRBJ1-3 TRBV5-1 CASSPGTGGNTIYF
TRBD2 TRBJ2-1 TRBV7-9 CASSPRLAPSSYNEQFF
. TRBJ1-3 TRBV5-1 CASRDTGQSTDTIYF
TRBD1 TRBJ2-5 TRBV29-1 CSARDSWQTQYF
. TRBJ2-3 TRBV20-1 CSAESREWEDTQYF
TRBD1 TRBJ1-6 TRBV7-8 CASRGQYNSPLHF
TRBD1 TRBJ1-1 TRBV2 CASKGTGAGTEAFF
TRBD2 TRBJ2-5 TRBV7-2 CASSLAGSSGRATETQYF
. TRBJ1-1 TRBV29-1 CSASGRVNTEAFF
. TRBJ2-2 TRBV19 CASSIMGSSGELFF
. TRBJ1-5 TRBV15 CATSSIGEGYSNQPQHF
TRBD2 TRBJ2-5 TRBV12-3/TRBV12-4 CASSSPGLAYKETQYF